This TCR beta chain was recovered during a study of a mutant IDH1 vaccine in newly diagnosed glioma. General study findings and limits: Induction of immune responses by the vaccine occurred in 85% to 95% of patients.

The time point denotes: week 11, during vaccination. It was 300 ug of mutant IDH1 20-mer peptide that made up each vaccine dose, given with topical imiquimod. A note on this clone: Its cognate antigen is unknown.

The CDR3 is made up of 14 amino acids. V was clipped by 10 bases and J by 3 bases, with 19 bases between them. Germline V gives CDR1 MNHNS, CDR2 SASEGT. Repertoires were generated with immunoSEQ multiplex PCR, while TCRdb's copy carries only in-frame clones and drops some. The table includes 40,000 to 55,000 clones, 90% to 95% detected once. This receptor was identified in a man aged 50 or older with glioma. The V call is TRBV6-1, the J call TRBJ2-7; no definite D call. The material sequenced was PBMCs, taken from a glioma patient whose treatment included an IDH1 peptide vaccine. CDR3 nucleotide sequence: TGTGCCACAGGTGGCAGACGTCCCAGCTACGAGCAGTACTTC. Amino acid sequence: CATGGRRPSYEQYF.